This TCR beta chain was sequenced in a study of T cell responses to AZD1222 COVID-19 vaccine. Study results and caveats: Along spike, vaccine-associated CD4 TCRs were found throughout, with dominance at 160-218 and 743-854. Clonal diversity was possibly underestimated; the donors were predominantly white British and more often female. Recipients of AZD1222 seropositive at baseline numbered only 5 to 7.

Trimming removed 5 bases at V and 4 bases at J, with 11 bases between. Looked up from germline, CDR1 is MNHEY and CDR2 is SVGEGT. CDR3 length equals 14 residues. Some clones are missing from TCRdb's copy, which holds only in-frame ones; the method was immunoSEQ multiplex PCR. The sample lists under 150,000 clones, roughly nine tenths occurring once. A note on this clone: Its antigen remains unknown.

The source of this sequence is an adult in good health. This chain joins TRBV6-2 or TRBV6-3 and TRBJ2-2; D may be TRBD1 (5 bases). Material: peripheral blood, obtained on day 0 of AZD1222 vaccination. CDR3 in DNA: TGTGCCAGCAGTAATAATAGGGGCACCGGGGAGCTGTTTTTT. Encoded protein: CASSNNRGTGELFF.